By proportion, the clone carrying this T cell receptor (beta chain) is medium-sized (0.01 to 0.1%). The antigen is undetermined. Because this beta chain is a stray read in a library intended to capture alpha chains, its abundance should not be given much weight. This specimen belongs to a study of spatial heterogeneity in lung cancer. Turning to the study itself: A strong correlation was found between TCR transcript counts in tumor regions and a T cell module score derived from matched bulk RNA-seq. Whole-study findings and limits: Counts that tracked tumor mutation counts were those of expanded intratumoral alpha and beta TCRs.

The library protocol tagged each TCR cDNA with a unique molecular identifier. TCRdb redid the calling of the 5' RACE reads with MiXCR, one entry per CDR3 protein. The sample has around 12,000 distinct CDR3 sequences; 4.5% to 7% are singletons. Time point of the sample: sample taken at primary tumor resection. Samples came from roughly 72 TRACERx patients with untreated early-stage lung cancer. Trimming took 3 bases from V and 4 from J, leaving 14 bases between them. This CDR3 comprises 15 residues. The germline V gene encodes CDR1 MGHRA and CDR2 YSYEKL. This chain uses TRBV4-1 with TRBJ2-3; unclear D gene. Source: lung tumor tissue, taken at surgery. The TCR was taken from a female donor with early-stage non-small cell lung cancer. The CDR3 loop is CASSQARGVADTQYF. In nucleotides, the CDR3 is TGCGCCAGCAGCCAGGCAAGAGGCGTCGCAGATACGCAGTATTTT.